This TCR beta chain is from a study of PD-1 blockade in classical Hodgkin lymphoma. Findings of the study overall: Baseline diversity was lower in partial responders and progressors than complete responders. Diversity in CD4+ TCRs, unlike that measured in CD8+ TCRs, had risen significantly by C4D1. Reported baseline diversity: healthy donors highest, relapsed/refractory patients lowest.

Germline CDR1 reads LNHDA; CDR2 reads SQIVND (reference sequence). The CDR3 contains 14 residues. V lost 2 bases and J 3 bases, leaving 10 bases between the germline ends. Assay used: immunoSEQ multiplex PCR; TCRdb lists only in-frame clones, some missing. The data hold 60,000 to 75,000 clones, with roughly nine tenths observed a single time. Comment on this clone: Antigen specificity is unknown.

Every patient had relapsed following autologous stem cell transplantation, and cohorts differed in brentuximab vedotin exposure. Complete response, partial response or progressive disease constituted the best responses recorded. The sample consisted of peripheral blood mononuclear cells (PBMCs), taken at baseline. The clonotype originates from a human donor with classical Hodgkin lymphoma. This chain connects TRBV19 to TRBJ2-5; D is ambiguous. The CDR3 DNA follows: TGTGCCAGTAGTATACGTTTGGGAAAAGAGACCCAGTACTTC. Residues: CASSIRLGKETQYF.